These 26 T cell receptor beta chains were sequenced from one sample in a study of OX40 agonist ivuxolimab in advanced cancers. The protocol was immunoSEQ multiplex PCR, while the TCRdb copy is restricted to in-frame clones and leaves out a portion. The sample includes approximately 81,000 clones, more than 70% of them seen just once. The material was CD4+ or CD8+ T cells sorted from blood, obtained in a trial of the OX40 agonist ivuxolimab. The origin of the receptors is an adult with an advanced solid tumor such as melanoma, head and neck, liver or kidney cancer.

The chain recombines TRBV7-9 with TRBJ2-1, with 9 bases that match TRBD1. Germline trimming cut 5 bases from V and 6 bases from J; bases unmatched to any gene: 8. Looked up from germline, CDR1 is SEHNR and CDR2 is FQNEAQ (reference sequence). The CDR3 consists of 15 residues. CDR3 region: CASSVRDRASNEQFF. Here the CDR3 DNA reads TGTGCCAGCAGCGTTCGGGACAGGGCCTCCAATGAGCAGTTCTTC.

The V and J genes are TRBV28 and TRBJ1-1; tentatively, D is TRBD1 (5 bases). The germline gives CDR1 MDHEN, CDR2 SYDVKM. The CDR3 extends over 11 amino acids. The germline V and J ends were trimmed by 10 bases and 5 bases, with 11 bases remaining between them. The CDR3 loop is CATTGVTEAFF. In DNA form, the CDR3 reads TGTGCCACAACGGGGGTTACTGAAGCTTTCTTT. The variable domain in full, completed from reference TRBV28 and TRBJ1-1, reads DVKVTQSSRYLVKRTGEKVFLECVQDMDHENMFWYRQDPGLGLRLIYFSYDVKMKEKGDIPEGYSVSREKKERFSLILESASTNQTSMYLCATTGVTEAFFGQGTRLTVV.

The chain employs TRBV27 and TRBJ2-3; the D gene is possibly TRBD2 (5 bases). There are 13 residues in the CDR3. Germline assignment: CDR1 MNHEY and CDR2 SMNVEV (reference sequence). V shed 6 bases and J shed 5 bases, with 12 bases lying between them. In DNA form, the CDR3 reads TGTGCCAGCAGGGACCCTGGGAGAGATACGCAGTATTTT. Encoded protein: CASRDPGRDTQYF.

The gene calls are TRBV27 and TRBJ1-2, with a possible D match to TRBD1 (5 bases). Trimming shortened V by 5 bases and J by 2 bases, and 18 bases separated the two germline ends. Germline V gives CDR1 MNHEY, CDR2 SMNVEV (reference sequence). This CDR3 contains 16 residues. The CDR3 loop reads CASSPWGEQTNYGYTF. The CDR3 DNA sequence: TGTGCCAGCAGTCCCTGGGGCGAACAGACCAACTATGGCTACACCTTC.

The V call is TRBV18, the J call TRBJ1-1; D is perhaps TRBD1 (6 bases). V lost 3 bases to trimming and J lost 6 bases, with 26 bases between them. The V gene's germline CDR1 is KGHSH and CDR2 LQKENI. The CDR3 is 18 amino acids. As DNA, the CDR3 is TGTGCCAGCTCACCGTCGGGGGCAGACGCCAGCTTTGAACCTGAAGCTTTCTTT. Protein sequence: CASSPSGADASFEPEAFF.

This clone has a single count. J is TRBJ2-7 and V is TRBV7-2, with 7 bases fitting TRBD1. Trimming removed 1 base from V and 2 bases from J; junction bases left unmatched: 5. The CDR3 sequence is 15 residues long. Germline V gene lookup returns CDR1 SGHTA and CDR2 FQGNSA. The CDR3 region is CASSLDRDSPYEQYF. In DNA form, the CDR3 reads TGTGCCAGCAGCTTAGACCGGGACAGCCCCTACGAGCAGTACTTC.

The chain recombines TRBV2 with TRBJ1-5; TRBD1 matches at 10 bases. The germline gives CDR1 SNHLY, CDR2 FYNNEI. The CDR3 has 14 amino acids. J gave up 6 bases and V 6 bases, and 5 bases lay outside the gene matches. The CDR3 is CASRDRGRGQPQHF. Written as DNA, the CDR3 is TGTGCCAGCAGAGACAGGGGGCGCGGTCAGCCCCAGCATTTT.

The V and J genes are TRBV7-2 and TRBJ2-7, with no clear D. The V gene lost 3 bases and the J gene lost 0 bases, with 9 bases spanning the gap. The V gene's germline CDR1 is SGHTA and CDR2 FQGNSA. The CDR3 extends over 14 amino acids. The CDR3 DNA reads TGTGCCAGCAGCTTCAGAACAAGCTCCTACGAGCAGTACTTC. Translated, it gives CASSFRTSSYEQYF.

The gene calls are TRBV7-2 and TRBJ2-2; 10 bases are a match to TRBD1. Germline V gene lookup returns CDR1 SGHTA and CDR2 FQGNSA. The V segment lost 6 bases and the J segment 9 bases; nucleotides outside the gene matches: 13. The CDR3 extends over 16 amino acids. The CDR3 coding sequence is TGTGCCAGCAGACCCGGGACAGGGGCATATTTTCGGGAGCTGTTTTTT. It encodes CASRPGTGAYFRELFF.

The V call is TRBV5-4, the J call TRBJ1-1; TRBD1 agrees at 10 bases. Germline V gene sequence: CDR1 SGHNT, CDR2 YYREEE (reference sequence). V lost 6 bases to trimming and J lost 11 bases; unmatched junction nucleotides: 13. This CDR3 region has 14 residues. The CDR3 loop is CASTFQGQGIGAFF. CDR3 sequence (DNA): TGTGCCAGCACATTTCAGGGACAGGGGATCGGGGCTTTCTTT.

This chain links TRBV28 with TRBJ1-1; the D is unclear. Trimming shortened V by 5 bases and J by 10 bases, and 11 bases separated the two germline ends. This CDR3 has 11 residues. Germline values: CDR1 MDHEN, CDR2 SYDVKM. CDR3 nucleotides: TGTGCCAGCAGTCGCGCCAGATTAGCTTTCTTT. It yields the protein CASSRARLAFF.

The V call is TRBV7-2, the J call TRBJ2-7; weak D call: TRBD1 (6 bases). Trimming left V 3 bases short and J 6 bases short, with 12 bases between. The length of the CDR3 is 13 residues. The germline V gene encodes CDR1 SGHTA and CDR2 FQGNSA. In nucleotides, the CDR3 is TGTGCCAGCAGCTTTACCACAGGGAGCGAGCAGTACTTC. This encodes CASSFTTGSEQYF.

This clone was observed a handful of times. V gene TRBV9 combines with J gene TRBJ1-1, with D perhaps TRBD1 (5 bases). V dropped 4 bases and J dropped 8 bases, with 15 bases sitting between them. Germline loops: CDR1 SGDLS, CDR2 YYNGEE. The CDR3 loop spans 13 amino acids. The CDR3 is CASSPGVGREAFF. CDR3 sequence (DNA): TGTGCCAGCAGCCCAGGCGTGGGGCGGGAAGCTTTCTTT.

The rearrangement joins TRBV18 to TRBJ1-2; the D is unclear. The V gene lost 2 bases and the J gene lost 1 base, with 8 bases spanning the gap. The CDR3 is 14 amino acids. The germline V gene encodes CDR1 KGHSH and CDR2 LQKENI. The CDR3 bases are TGTGCCAGCTCACCATACGACGGTAACTATGGCTACACCTTC. Amino acid sequence: CASSPYDGNYGYTF.

The V gene is TRBV5-1, the J gene TRBJ1-1, with 7 bases matching TRBD1. The length of the CDR3 is 17 residues. The trim removed 4 bases at V and 4 bases at J, leaving 16 bases unmatched. Germline CDR1 reads SGHRS; CDR2 reads YFSETQ. The CDR3 here is CASSQGGSGEWGTEAFF. CDR3 sequence (DNA): TGCGCCAGCAGCCAGGGGGGAAGCGGTGAATGGGGCACTGAAGCTTTCTTT.

The V gene is TRBV19, the J gene TRBJ1-2, with D maybe TRBD1 (5 bases). V lost 0 bases, J lost 5 bases, and 10 bases lay in between. The CDR3 has 14 residues. Germline values: CDR1 LNHDA, CDR2 SQIVND (reference sequence). The CDR3 nucleotides are TGTGCCAGTAGTATAGACAGGGCGAGATATGGCTACACCTTC. As protein: CASSIDRARYGYTF.

The chain links TRBV7-9 to TRBJ1-2; D is possibly TRBD1 (5 bases). The CDR3 runs 14 residues. V lost 5 bases and J 9 bases, leaving 19 bases between the germline ends. The germline gives CDR1 SEHNR, CDR2 FQNEAQ (reference sequence). The chain's CDR3 is CASSLRDDQLSYTF. The CDR3 DNA follows: TGTGCCAGCAGCCTCAGGGACGACCAGCTCAGCTACACCTTC. Variable domain in full (rest from reference TRBV7-9 and TRBJ1-2): DTGVSQNPRHKITKRGQNVTFRCDPISEHNRLYWYRQTLGQGPEFLTYFQNEAQLEKSRLLSDRFSAERPKGSFSTLEIQRTEQGDSAMYLCASSLRDDQLSYTFGSGTRLTVV.

The chain combines TRBV5-1 with TRBJ2-7; perhaps TRBD2 as D (6 bases). Per germline, CDR1 SGHRS and CDR2 YFSETQ. Trimming took 3 bases from V and 0 from J, leaving 25 bases between them. The CDR3 is 19 amino acids. CDR3 bases: TGCGCCAGCAGCTCCCCGGAGACTAGTGGGGGGACCGTCTCCTACGAGCAGTACTTC. This translates into CASSSPETSGGTVSYEQYF.

CDR3 protein: CSVGENIQYF. DNA of the CDR3: TGCAGCGTTGGGGAAAACATTCAGTACTTC. V usage is TRBV29-1 and J usage is TRBJ2-4; D not resolved. Trimming cost V 4 bases and J 5 bases, with 3 bases left between them. CDR3 length: 10 residues. CDR1 is SQVTM, CDR2 ANQGSEA, per germline. The whole variable domain, remainder taken from reference TRBV29-1 and TRBJ2-4, is SAVISQKPSRDICQRGTSLTIQCQVDSQVTMMFWYRQQPGQSLTLIATANQGSEATYESGFVIDKFPISRPNLTFSTLTVSNMSPEDSSIYLCSVGENIQYFGAGTRLSVL.

V is TRBV9 and J is TRBJ2-3; D may be TRBD2 (7 bases). Trimming stripped 0 bases from V and 4 bases from J, with 15 bases between. This CDR3 has 16 amino acids. Germline V lookup: CDR1 SGDLS, CDR2 YYNGEE. The CDR3 DNA reads TGTGCCAGCAGCGTAGTGGTGGGGGGGCCTTCAGATACGCAGTATTTT. This sequence encodes CASSVVVGGPSDTQYF.

The chain is built from TRBV5-1 and TRBJ2-3, with D unclear. The CDR3 is made up of 13 amino acids. From germline, CDR1 is SGHRS and CDR2 YFSETQ. The V gene lost 2 bases and the J gene lost 2 bases, with 6 bases spanning the gap. DNA of the CDR3: TGCGCCAGCAGCTTCTCTTCCACAGATACGCAGTATTTT. Protein: CASSFSSTDTQYF.

V is TRBV7-9 and J is TRBJ2-1, with 8 bases lining up with TRBD1. This CDR3 spans 19 amino acids. V lost 5 bases and J lost 0; bases outside the gene matches: 15. CDR1 is SEHNR, CDR2 FQNEAQ, per germline (reference sequence). This CDR3 is CASSPSGGQDSSSYNEQFF. CDR3 coding DNA: TGTGCCAGCAGCCCATCAGGGGGCCAAGATTCAAGCTCCTACAATGAGCAGTTCTTC.

This clone came up once. V usage is TRBV19 and J usage is TRBJ2-7; D is perhaps TRBD1 or TRBD2 (5 bases each). V lost 4 bases and J 4 bases, leaving 11 bases between the germline ends. The CDR3 extends over 13 amino acids. The germline CDR1 and CDR2 sequences are LNHDA and SQIVND (reference sequence). CDR3 sequence (DNA): TGTGCCAGTAGTAACGGGGCTCCATACGAGCAGTACTTC. It translates to CASSNGAPYEQYF. The variable domain in full, with the rest retrieved from reference TRBV19 and TRBJ2-7, is DGGITQSPKYLFRKEGQNVTLSCEQNLNHDAMYWYRQDPGQGLRLIYYSQIVNDFQKGDIAEGYSVSREKKESFPLTVTSAQKNPTAFYLCASSNGAPYEQYFGPGTRLTVT.

The V gene is TRBV7-2, the J gene TRBJ1-5; TRBD1 matches 8 bases. Germline CDR1 and CDR2: SGHTA and FQGNSA. The CDR3 length is 13 residues. J gave up 5 bases and V 7 bases, and 4 bases lay outside the gene matches. DNA of the CDR3: TGTGCCAGCAACGACAGGGGCCATCAGCCCCAGCATTTT. It translates to CASNDRGHQPQHF.

The chain recombines TRBV4-3 with TRBJ2-2; maybe TRBD1 (6 bases). Germline CDR1 is LGHNA and CDR2 is YSLEER. V was trimmed by 1 base and J by 3 bases, leaving 12 bases between them. The length of the CDR3 is 16 residues. CDR3 nucleotides: TGCGCCAGCAGCCAAGTGGGGGCGACCTACACCGGGGAGCTGTTTTTT. Translating gives CASSQVGATYTGELFF.

The chain carries TRBV6-1 and TRBJ1-5; tentative D call: TRBD1 (5 bases). The CDR3 totals 15 residues. V lost 6 bases to trimming and J lost 0 bases, with 12 bases between them. CDR1 is MNHNS, CDR2 SASEGT, per germline. The CDR3 DNA reads TGTGCCAGCAGCCAGGGAGGGAATAGCAATCAGCCCCAGCATTTT. Translating gives CASSQGGNSNQPQHF.